This TCR beta chain was retrieved from a study of Ad26.COV2.S vaccination and SARS-CoV-2 variants. Study at large: Administration of Ad26.COV2.S was intramuscular, either once or twice 56 days apart.

Notes on this clone: The antigen is undetermined.

Some clones are missing from TCRdb's copy, which holds only in-frame ones; the method was immunoSEQ multiplex PCR. The sample lists about 390,000 clones; roughly 90% were seen once. The V gene's germline CDR1 is LNHNV and CDR2 YYDKDF (reference sequence). V dropped 1 base and J dropped 7 bases, with 11 bases sitting between them. The CDR3 contains 14 residues. Treatment described: over 15 received Ad26.COV2.S at low or high dose, single or two shots; 5 received placebo; per-sample allocation not given. Collection of the samples took place on day 63 after the first injection of vaccine or placebo. Findings of the study overall: It was found that vaccine and placebo recipients had similar non-spike TCR breadth.

The TCR sequence derives from a person between 18 and 65 years old who received the Ad26.COV2.S COVID-19 vaccine or a placebo. The rearrangement links TRBV15 to TRBJ2-1, with D hard to call. The sample consisted of peripheral blood, taken in a trial of Ad26.COV2.S vaccine versus placebo. The CDR3 nucleotides read TGTGCCACCAGCAGAGTCTACTCCGTAAATGAGCAGTTCTTC. Its protein product is CATSRVYSVNEQFF.